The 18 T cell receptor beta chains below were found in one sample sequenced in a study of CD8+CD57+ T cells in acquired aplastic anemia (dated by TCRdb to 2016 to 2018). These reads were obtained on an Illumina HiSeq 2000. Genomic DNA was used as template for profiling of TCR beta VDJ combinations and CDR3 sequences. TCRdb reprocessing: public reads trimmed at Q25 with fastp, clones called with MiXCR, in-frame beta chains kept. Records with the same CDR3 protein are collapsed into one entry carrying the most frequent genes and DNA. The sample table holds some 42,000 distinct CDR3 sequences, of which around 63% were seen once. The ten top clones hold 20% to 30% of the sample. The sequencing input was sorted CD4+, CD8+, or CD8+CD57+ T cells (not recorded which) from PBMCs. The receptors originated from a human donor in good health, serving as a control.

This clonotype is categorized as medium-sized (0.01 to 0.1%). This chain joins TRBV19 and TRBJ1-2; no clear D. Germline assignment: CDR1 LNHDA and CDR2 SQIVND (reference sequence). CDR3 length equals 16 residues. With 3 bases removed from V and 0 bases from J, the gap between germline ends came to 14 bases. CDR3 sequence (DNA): TGTGCCAGTAGTATGAAAGGTAGAGCTACTAACTATGGCTACACCTTC. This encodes CASSMKGRATNYGYTF.

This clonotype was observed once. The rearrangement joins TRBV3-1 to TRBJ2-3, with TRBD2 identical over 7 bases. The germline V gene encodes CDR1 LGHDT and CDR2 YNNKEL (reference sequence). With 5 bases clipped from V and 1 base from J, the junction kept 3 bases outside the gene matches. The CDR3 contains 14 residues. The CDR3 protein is CASSRTRGTDTQYF. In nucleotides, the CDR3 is TGTGCCAGCAGCAGGACTAGGGGCACAGATACGCAGTATTTT.

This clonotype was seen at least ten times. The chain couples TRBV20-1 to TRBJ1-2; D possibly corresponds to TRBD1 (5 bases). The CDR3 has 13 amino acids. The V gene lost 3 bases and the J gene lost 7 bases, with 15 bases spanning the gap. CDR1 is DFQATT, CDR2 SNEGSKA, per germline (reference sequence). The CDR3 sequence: CSARTRDLFGYTF. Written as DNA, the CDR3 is TGCAGTGCTAGGACCAGGGATCTTTTTGGCTACACCTTC.

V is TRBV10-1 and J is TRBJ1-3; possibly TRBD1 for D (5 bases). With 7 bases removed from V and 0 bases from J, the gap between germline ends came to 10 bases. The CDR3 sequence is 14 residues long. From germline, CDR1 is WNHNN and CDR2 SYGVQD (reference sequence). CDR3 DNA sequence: TGCGCCAGCAACAGGATCCGCTCTGGAAACACCATATATTTT. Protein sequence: CASNRIRSGNTIYF.

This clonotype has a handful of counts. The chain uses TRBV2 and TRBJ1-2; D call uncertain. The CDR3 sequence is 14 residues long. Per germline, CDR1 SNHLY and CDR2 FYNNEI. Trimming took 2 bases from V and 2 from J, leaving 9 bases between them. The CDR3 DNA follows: TGTGCCAGCAGTGAAAAGGCGGCCAACTATGGCTACACCTTC. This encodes CASSEKAANYGYTF.

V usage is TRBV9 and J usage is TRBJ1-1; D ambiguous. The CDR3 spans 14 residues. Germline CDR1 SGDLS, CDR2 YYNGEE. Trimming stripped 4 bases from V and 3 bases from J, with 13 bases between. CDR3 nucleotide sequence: TGTGCCAGCAGCCGGACTCTAAGGGACACTGAAGCTTTCTTT. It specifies CASSRTLRDTEAFF.

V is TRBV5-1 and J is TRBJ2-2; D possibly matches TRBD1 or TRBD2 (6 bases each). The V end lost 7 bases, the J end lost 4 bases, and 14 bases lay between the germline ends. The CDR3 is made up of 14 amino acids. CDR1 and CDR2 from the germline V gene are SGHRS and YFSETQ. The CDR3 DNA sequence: TGCGCCAGCGGACTAACAGGGAGCACCGGGGAGCTGTTTTTT. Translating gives CASGLTGSTGELFF.

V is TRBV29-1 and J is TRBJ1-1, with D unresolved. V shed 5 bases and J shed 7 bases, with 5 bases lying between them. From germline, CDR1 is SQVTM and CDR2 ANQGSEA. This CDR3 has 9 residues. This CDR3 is CSVNNEAFF. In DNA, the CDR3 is TGCAGCGTTAATAATGAAGCTTTCTTT.

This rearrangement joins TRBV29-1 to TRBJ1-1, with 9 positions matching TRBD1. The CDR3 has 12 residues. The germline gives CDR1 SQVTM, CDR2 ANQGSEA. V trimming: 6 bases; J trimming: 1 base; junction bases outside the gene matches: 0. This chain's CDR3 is CSVGQGNTEAFF. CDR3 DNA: TGCAGCGTGGGACAGGGGAACACTGAAGCTTTCTTT.

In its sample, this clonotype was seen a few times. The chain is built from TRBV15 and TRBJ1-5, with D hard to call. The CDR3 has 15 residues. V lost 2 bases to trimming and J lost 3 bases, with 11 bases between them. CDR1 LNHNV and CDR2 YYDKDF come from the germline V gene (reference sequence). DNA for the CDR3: TGTGCCACCAGCAGACGAGACGTACTCAATCAGCCCCAGCATTTT. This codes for CATSRRDVLNQPQHF.

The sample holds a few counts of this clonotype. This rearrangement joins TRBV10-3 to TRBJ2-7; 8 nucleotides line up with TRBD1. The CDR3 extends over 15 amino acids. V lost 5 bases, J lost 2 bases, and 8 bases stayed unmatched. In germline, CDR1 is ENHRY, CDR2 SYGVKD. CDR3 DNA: TGTGCCATCAGTTTTCCCGGACAGGGAGCCTACGAGCAGTACTTC. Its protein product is CAISFPGQGAYEQYF.

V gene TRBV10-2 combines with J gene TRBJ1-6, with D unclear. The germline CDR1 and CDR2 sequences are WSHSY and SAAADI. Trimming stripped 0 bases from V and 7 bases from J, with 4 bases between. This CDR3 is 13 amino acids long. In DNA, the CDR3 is TGCGCCAGCAGTGAGTCAGGGAATTCACCCCTCCACTTT. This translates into CASSESGNSPLHF.

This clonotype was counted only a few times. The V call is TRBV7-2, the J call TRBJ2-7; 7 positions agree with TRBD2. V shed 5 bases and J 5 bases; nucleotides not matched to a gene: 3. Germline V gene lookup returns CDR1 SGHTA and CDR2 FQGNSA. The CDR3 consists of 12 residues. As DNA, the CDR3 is TGTGCCAGCAGCGAGGGAGGGCACGAGCAGTACTTC. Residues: CASSEGGHEQYF.

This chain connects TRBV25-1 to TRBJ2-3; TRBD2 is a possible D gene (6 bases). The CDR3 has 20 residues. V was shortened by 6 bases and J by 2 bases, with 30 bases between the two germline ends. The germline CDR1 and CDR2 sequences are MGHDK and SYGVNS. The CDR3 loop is CASSRERRGASSGLTDTQYF. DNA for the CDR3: TGTGCCAGCAGCCGAGAAAGGAGGGGTGCGAGTAGCGGTCTCACAGATACGCAGTATTTT.

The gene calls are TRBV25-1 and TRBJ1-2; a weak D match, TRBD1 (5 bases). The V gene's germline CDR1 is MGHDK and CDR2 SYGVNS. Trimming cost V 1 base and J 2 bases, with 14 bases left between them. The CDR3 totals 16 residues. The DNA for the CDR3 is TGTGCCAGCAGTGAATCCCCGGGGCGAATGAACTATGGCTACACCTTC. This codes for CASSESPGRMNYGYTF.

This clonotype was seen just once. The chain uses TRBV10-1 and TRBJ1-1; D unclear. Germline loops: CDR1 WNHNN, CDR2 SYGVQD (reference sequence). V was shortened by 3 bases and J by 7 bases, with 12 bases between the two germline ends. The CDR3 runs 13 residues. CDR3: CASSDGGQGEAFF. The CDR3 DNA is TGCGCCAGCAGTGACGGTGGGCAAGGTGAAGCTTTCTTT.

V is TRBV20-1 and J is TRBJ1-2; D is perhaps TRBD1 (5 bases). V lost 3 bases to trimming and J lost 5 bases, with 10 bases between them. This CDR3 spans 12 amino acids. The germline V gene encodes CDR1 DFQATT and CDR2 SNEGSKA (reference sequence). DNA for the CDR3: TGCAGTGCTAGCAACAGGACGTATGGCTACACCTTC. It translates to CSASNRTYGYTF.

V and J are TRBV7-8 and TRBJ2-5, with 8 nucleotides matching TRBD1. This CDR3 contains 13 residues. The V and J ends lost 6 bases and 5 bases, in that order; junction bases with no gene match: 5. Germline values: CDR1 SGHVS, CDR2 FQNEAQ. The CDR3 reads CASSRTGTETQYF. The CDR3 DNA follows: TGTGCCAGCAGTCGGACAGGGACCGAGACCCAGTACTTC.